These 12 T cell receptor beta chains were sequenced from one sample in a study of CD8+ T cells in alopecia areata. Sequencing used cDNA as its template, made by extracting RNA and reverse transcribing it. Clones were read by immunoSEQ multiplex PCR, and TCRdb kept only the in-frame ones, dropping some. The sample lists over 35,000 clones; roughly 92% were seen once. This sample's treatment: oral pan-JAK inhibitor, 5-10 mg twice daily. The sample consisted of CD8+ T cells sorted from blood, taken at week 24, from a patient treated with tofacitinib. Every receptor here comes from a human donor with alopecia areata.

This clone was counted a single time. This chain connects TRBV4-1 to TRBJ2-7; the D gene is possibly TRBD2 (6 bases). The CDR3 is made up of 15 amino acids. Deletions cut 4 bases from V and 1 base from J, with 14 bases between. Germline assignment: CDR1 MGHRA and CDR2 YSYEKL. The CDR3 loop reads CASSPGPGLSYEQYF. DNA of the CDR3: TGCGCCAGCAGCCCTGGCCCGGGACTTTCCTACGAGCAGTACTTC.

J is TRBJ2-7 and V is TRBV27; perhaps TRBD2 as D (5 bases). Germline V gives CDR1 MNHEY, CDR2 SMNVEV (reference sequence). This CDR3 region has 15 residues. V lost 2 bases and J 2 bases, leaving 13 bases between the germline ends. CDR3 sequence reads: CASSLRPGEPYEQYF. CDR3 nucleotides: TGTGCCAGCAGTTTAAGACCCGGGGAACCCTACGAGCAGTACTTC.

V is TRBV28 and J is TRBJ2-3, with TRBD2 matching over 8 bases. This CDR3 contains 15 residues. Per germline, CDR1 MDHEN and CDR2 SYDVKM. The J segment lost 3 bases and the V segment lost 3 bases, leaving 5 bases of the junction unmatched. This CDR3 reads CASSLGLDDTDTQYF. In DNA form, the CDR3 reads TGTGCCAGCAGTTTGGGACTAGACGATACAGATACGCAGTATTTT.

This clone was seen just once. This chain joins TRBV7-6 and TRBJ2-1; D is unclear. CDR3 length equals 13 residues. Germline V lookup: CDR1 SGHVS, CDR2 FNYEAQ. V lost 2 bases and J 5 bases, leaving 7 bases between the germline ends. The DNA for the CDR3 is TGTGCCAGCAGCTTATCCGGAAACAATGAGCAGTTCTTC. It specifies CASSLSGNNEQFF.

This chain uses TRBV4-2 with TRBJ2-1, with D perhaps being TRBD1 or TRBD2 (5 bases each). The V and J ends lost 1 base and 9 bases respectively, with 22 bases between them. Germline V gene lookup returns CDR1 LGHNA and CDR2 YNFKEQ. The CDR3 contains 17 residues. DNA of the CDR3: TGTGCCAGCAGCCAAGGCGTCCTGGGGACCCCTCGCAGTGAGCAGTTCTTC. Amino acid sequence: CASSQGVLGTPRSEQFF.

This chain links TRBV7-8 with TRBJ2-7; D not resolved. This CDR3 region has 14 residues. Per the germline V gene, CDR1 is SGHVS and CDR2 is FQNEAQ. The V end lost 5 bases, the J end lost 3 bases, and 14 bases lay between the germline ends. The CDR3 region is CASSPVNLVYEQYF. CDR3 nucleotide sequence: TGTGCCAGCAGCCCGGTAAATCTGGTCTACGAGCAGTACTTC.

The rearrangement links TRBV15 to TRBJ2-1; 8 bases fit TRBD2. The CDR3 length is 14 residues. Germline assignment: CDR1 LNHNV and CDR2 YYDKDF (reference sequence). The V and J ends lost 3 bases and 8 bases, in that order; junction bases with no gene match: 6. The CDR3 here is CATSSGGASYEQFF. CDR3 sequence (DNA): TGTGCCACCAGCAGCGGGGGGGCAAGTTATGAGCAGTTCTTC. Full variable domain (rest looked up from reference TRBV15 and TRBJ2-1): DAMVIQNPRYQVTQFGKPVTLSCSQTLNHNVMYWYQQKSSQAPKLLFHYYDKDFNNEADTPDNFQSRRPNTSFCFLDIRSPGLGDTAMYLCATSSGGASYEQFFGPGTRLTVL.

The gene calls are TRBV7-9 and TRBJ2-7, with D tentatively TRBD1 (5 bases). The CDR3 is made up of 15 amino acids. Trimming shortened V by 4 bases and J by 5 bases, and 18 bases separated the two germline ends. Germline-derived CDR1 and CDR2 are SEHNR and FQNEAQ (reference sequence). This CDR3 is CASSSHPGNPHEQYF. CDR3 in DNA: TGTGCCAGCAGCTCACACCCAGGGAACCCACACGAGCAGTACTTC.

This chain joins TRBV28 and TRBJ2-5, with D tentatively TRBD1 or TRBD2 (5 bases each). Trimming left V 1 base short and J 5 bases short, with 20 bases between. The CDR3 length is 17 residues. Germline CDR1 MDHEN, CDR2 SYDVKM. DNA of the CDR3: TGTGCCAGCAGTTTATCGGAAGAAATTGGCTGGGGGGAGACCCAGTACTTC. Its protein is CASSLSEEIGWGETQYF.

This clone was found once. The chain links TRBV4-1 to TRBJ2-5; D possibly corresponds to TRBD1 (6 bases). The end of the DNA aligns better with TRBJ2-7, so the J call may be wrong. Germline V gene data show CDR1 as MGHRA and CDR2 as YSYEKL. This CDR3 has 16 residues. The CDR3 DNA reads TGCGCCAGCAGCCAAGATAAGGGGACATACTCCTACGAGCAGTACTTC. Protein: CASSQDKGTYSYEQYF.

In regard to this clone: This sample includes further DNA sequences coding for the same CDR3. This chain connects TRBV7-9 to TRBJ2-7; 7 positions match TRBD2. Germline CDR1 reads SEHNR; CDR2 reads FQNEAQ (reference sequence). After removal of 5 bases from V and 4 bases from J, the junction contained 2 bases not matched to a gene. This CDR3 has 12 residues. The CDR3 bases are TGTGCCAGCAGCGCGGGAGATTACGAGCAGTACTTC. Translating it yields CASSAGDYEQYF.

This rearrangement joins TRBV27 to TRBJ2-7; D is possibly TRBD1 or TRBD2 (5 bases each). The V and J ends lost 4 bases and 3 bases respectively, with 13 bases between them. Per germline, CDR1 MNHEY and CDR2 SMNVEV (reference sequence). The CDR3 totals 14 residues. CDR3 DNA sequence: TGTGCCAGCAGTTCCGGGACCCTGGGCTACGAGCAGTACTTC. Its protein product is CASSSGTLGYEQYF.